The entry below gives a single T cell receptor beta chain sequence along with its context. Its antigen is not identified. The assay was immunoSEQ multiplex PCR, and TCRdb's table has in-frame clones only and misses some. Among about 240,000 clones listed, 75% to 90% were seen once. These data originate in a study of cytomegalovirus exposure and HLA in healthy donors. Trimming cost V 4 bases and J 2 bases, with 14 bases left between them. Germline CDR1 reads SEHNR; CDR2 reads FQNEAQ (reference sequence). The CDR3 extends over 15 amino acids. Findings and caveats of the study: Listed as cytomegalovirus-associated were more than 150 TCR beta chains. The CMV antigen specificity of three CMV-associated chains was confirmed through in vitro analysis. Reports described diagnosis of cytomegalovirus status by the classifier as highly specific and sensitive. The tendency of first-cohort TCR clusters to co-occur in the 100 to 150 validation repertoires was identified by a subsequent analysis.

The clonotype was recovered from a woman in her 30s in good health and CMV-seropositive. The rearrangement joins TRBV7-9 to TRBJ1-1, with D tentatively TRBD1 (6 bases). The material sequenced was PBMCs. The CDR3 loop reads CASSSRTGQNTEAFF. For the CDR3, the DNA is TGTGCCAGCAGCTCCCGGACGGGACAAAACACTGAAGCTTTCTTT.